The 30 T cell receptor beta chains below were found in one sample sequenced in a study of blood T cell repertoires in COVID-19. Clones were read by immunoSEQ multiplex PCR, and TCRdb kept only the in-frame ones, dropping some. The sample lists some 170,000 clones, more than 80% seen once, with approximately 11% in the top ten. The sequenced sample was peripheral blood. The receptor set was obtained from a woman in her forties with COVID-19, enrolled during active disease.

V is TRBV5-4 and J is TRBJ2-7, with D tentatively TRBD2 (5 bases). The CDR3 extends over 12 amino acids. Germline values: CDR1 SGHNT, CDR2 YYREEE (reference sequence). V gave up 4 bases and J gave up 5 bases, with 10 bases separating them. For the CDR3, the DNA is TGTGCCAGCAGCCCTTCGCGGGACGAGCAGTACTTC. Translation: CASSPSRDEQYF.

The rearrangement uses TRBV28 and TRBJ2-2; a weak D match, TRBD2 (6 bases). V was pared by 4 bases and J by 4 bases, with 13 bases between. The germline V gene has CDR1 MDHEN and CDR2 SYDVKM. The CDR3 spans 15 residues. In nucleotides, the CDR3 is TGTGCCAGCAGTTGGAGGGGTTTGGTCACCGGGGAGCTGTTTTTT. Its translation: CASSWRGLVTGELFF.

This chain's CDR3 is CASSEELAGNTGELFF. The CDR3 DNA reads as TGTGCCAGCAGTGAAGAGCTAGCGGGAAACACCGGGGAGCTGTTTTTT. The V gene is TRBV2, the J gene TRBJ2-2; 9 nucleotides agree with TRBD2. This CDR3 comprises 16 residues. Germline V gene lookup returns CDR1 SNHLY and CDR2 FYNNEI. Unmatched junction bases numbered 2, after V lost 1 base and J lost 2 bases. The variable domain in full, with the rest retrieved from reference TRBV2 and TRBJ2-2, is EPEVTQTPSHQVTQMGQEVILRCVPISNHLYFYWYRQILGQKVEFLVSFYNNEISEKSEIFDDQFSVERPDGSNFTLKIRSTKLEDSAMYFCASSEELAGNTGELFFGEGSRLTVL.

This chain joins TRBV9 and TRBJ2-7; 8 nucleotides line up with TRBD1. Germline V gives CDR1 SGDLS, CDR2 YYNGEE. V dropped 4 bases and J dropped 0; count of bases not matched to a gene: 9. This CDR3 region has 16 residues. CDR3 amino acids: CASSPWGTGLSYEQYF. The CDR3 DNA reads TGTGCCAGCAGCCCCTGGGGGACAGGCCTCTCCTACGAGCAGTACTTC. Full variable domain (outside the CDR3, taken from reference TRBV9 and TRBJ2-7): DSGVTQTPKHLITATGQRVTLRCSPRSGDLSVYWYQQSLDQGLQFLIQYYNGEERAKGNILERFSAQQFPDLHSELNLSSLELGDSALYFCASSPWGTGLSYEQYFGPGTRLTVT.

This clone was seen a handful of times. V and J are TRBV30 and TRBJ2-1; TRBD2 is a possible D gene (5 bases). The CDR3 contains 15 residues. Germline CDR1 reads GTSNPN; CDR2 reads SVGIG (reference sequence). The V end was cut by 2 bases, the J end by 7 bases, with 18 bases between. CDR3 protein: CAWSPLAPIRNEQFF. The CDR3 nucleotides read TGTGCCTGGAGTCCCCTAGCTCCGATAAGGAATGAGCAGTTCTTC.

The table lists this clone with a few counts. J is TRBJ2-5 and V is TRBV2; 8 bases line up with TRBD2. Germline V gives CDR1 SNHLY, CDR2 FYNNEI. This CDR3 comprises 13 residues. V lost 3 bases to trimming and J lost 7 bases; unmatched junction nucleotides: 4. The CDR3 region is CASSDGGGWTQYF. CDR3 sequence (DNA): TGTGCCAGCAGTGACGGGGGGGGCTGGACCCAGTACTTC.

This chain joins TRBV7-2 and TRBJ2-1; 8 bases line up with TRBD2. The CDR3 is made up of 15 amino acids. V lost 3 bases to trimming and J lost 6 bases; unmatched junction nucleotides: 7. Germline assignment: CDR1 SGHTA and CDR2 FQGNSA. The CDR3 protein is CASSLFAGGLNEQFF. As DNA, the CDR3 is TGTGCCAGCAGCTTGTTTGCGGGAGGTCTCAATGAGCAGTTCTTC.

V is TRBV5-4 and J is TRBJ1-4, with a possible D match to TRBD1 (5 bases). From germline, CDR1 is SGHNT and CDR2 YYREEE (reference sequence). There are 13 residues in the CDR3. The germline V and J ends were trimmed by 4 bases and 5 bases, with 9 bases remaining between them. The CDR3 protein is CASSPEGNEKLFF. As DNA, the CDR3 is TGTGCCAGCAGCCCGGAGGGGAATGAAAAACTGTTTTTT.

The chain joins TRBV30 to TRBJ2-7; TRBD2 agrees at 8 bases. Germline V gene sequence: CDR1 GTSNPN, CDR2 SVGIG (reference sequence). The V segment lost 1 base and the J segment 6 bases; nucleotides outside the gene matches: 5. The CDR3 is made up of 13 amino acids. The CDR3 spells CAWSAQAGAEQYF. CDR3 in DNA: TGTGCCTGGAGTGCACAAGCGGGAGCCGAGCAGTACTTC.

CDR3 sequence reads: CASSLVSGQETQYF. DNA for the CDR3: TGTGCCAGCAGCTTGGTTTCGGGTCAGGAGACCCAGTACTTC. The chain has TRBV5-5 and TRBJ2-5; D not resolved. Per the germline V gene, CDR1 is SGHKS and CDR2 is YYEKEE (reference sequence). This CDR3 region has 14 residues. Trimming shortened V by 0 bases and J by 5 bases, and 11 bases separated the two germline ends.

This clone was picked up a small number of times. In DNA form, the CDR3 reads TGTGCCAGTAGTATAGTAACGGGAGGGGCCTACAATGAGCAGTTCTTC. It translates to CASSIVTGGAYNEQFF. The chain carries TRBV19 and TRBJ2-1, with TRBD2 matching 8 bases. Per the germline V gene, CDR1 is LNHDA and CDR2 is SQIVND (reference sequence). The CDR3 loop spans 16 amino acids. V was pared by 1 base and J by 2 bases, with 4 bases of the junction left unmatched.

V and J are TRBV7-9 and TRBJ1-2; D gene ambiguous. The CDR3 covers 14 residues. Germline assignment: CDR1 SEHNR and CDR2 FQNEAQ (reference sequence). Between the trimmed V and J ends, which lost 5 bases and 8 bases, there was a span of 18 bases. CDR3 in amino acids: CASSRIEGKKGYTF. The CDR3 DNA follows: TGTGCCAGCAGCAGGATAGAGGGTAAAAAGGGCTACACCTTC.

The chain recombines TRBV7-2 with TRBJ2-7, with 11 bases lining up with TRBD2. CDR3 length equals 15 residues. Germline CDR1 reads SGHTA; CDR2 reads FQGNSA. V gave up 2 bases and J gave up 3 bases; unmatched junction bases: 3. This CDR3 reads CASSLTSGRIYEQYF. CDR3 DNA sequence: TGTGCCAGCAGCTTAACTAGCGGGAGAATCTACGAGCAGTACTTC.

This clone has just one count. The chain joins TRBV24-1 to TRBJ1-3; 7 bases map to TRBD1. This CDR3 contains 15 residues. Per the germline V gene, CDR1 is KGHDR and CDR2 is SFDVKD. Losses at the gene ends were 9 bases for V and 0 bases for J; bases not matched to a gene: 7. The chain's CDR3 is CATDYAGGSGNTIYF. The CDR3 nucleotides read TGTGCCACCGACTACGCAGGGGGCTCTGGAAACACCATATATTTT.

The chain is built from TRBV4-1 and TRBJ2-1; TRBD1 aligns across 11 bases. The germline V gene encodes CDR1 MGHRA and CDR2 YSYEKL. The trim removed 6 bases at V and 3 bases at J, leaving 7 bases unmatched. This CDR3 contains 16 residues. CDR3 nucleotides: TGCGCCAGCAGGCTGACCGGGACAGGGGGCTACAATGAGCAGTTCTTC. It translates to CASRLTGTGGYNEQFF.

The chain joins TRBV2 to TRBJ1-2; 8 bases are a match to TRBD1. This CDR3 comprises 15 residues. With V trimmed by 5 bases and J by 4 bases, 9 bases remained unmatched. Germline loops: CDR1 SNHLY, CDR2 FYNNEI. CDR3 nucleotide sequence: TGTGCCAGCAGTCAGGGGGCCACAGGGAGCTATGGCTACACCTTC. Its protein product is CASSQGATGSYGYTF.

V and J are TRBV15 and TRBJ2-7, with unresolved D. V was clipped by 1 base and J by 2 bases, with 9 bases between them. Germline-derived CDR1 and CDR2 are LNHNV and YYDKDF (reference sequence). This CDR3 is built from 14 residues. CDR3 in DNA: TGTGCCACCAGCAGAGCGGGTGCCACCTACGAGCAGTACTTC. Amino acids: CATSRAGATYEQYF.

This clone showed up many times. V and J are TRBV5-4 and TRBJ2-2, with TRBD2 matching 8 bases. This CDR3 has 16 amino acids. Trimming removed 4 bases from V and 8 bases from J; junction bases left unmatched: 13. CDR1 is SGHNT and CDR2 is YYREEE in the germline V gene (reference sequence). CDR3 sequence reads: CASSLGLARGPGELFF. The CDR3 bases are TGTGCCAGCAGCCTTGGACTAGCTAGGGGTCCGGGGGAGCTGTTTTTT.

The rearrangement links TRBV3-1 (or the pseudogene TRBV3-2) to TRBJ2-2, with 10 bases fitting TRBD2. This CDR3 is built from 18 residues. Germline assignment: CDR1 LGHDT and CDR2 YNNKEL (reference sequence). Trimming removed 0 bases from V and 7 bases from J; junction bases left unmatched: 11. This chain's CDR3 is CASSQDPKRGGPHGELFF. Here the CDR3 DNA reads TGTGCCAGCAGCCAAGACCCCAAGCGGGGGGGCCCTCACGGGGAGCTGTTTTTT.

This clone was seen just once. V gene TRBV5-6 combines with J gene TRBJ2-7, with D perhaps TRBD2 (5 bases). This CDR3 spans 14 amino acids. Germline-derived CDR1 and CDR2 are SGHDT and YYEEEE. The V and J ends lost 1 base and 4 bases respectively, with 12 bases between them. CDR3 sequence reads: CASSLKTTFYEQYF. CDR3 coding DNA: TGTGCCAGCAGCTTGAAGACTACCTTTTACGAGCAGTACTTC. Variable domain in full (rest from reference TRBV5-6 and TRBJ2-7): DAGVTQSPTHLIKTRGQQVTLRCSPKSGHDTVSWYQQALGQGPQFIFQYYEEEERQRGNFPDRFSGHQFPNYSSELNVNALLLGDSALYLCASSLKTTFYEQYFGPGTRLTVT.

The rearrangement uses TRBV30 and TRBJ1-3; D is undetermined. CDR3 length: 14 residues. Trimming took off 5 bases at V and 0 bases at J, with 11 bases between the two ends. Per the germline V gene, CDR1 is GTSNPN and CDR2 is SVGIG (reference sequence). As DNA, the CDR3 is TGTGCCTGGCGGGATTACCCCTCTGGAAACACCATATATTTT. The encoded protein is CAWRDYPSGNTIYF.

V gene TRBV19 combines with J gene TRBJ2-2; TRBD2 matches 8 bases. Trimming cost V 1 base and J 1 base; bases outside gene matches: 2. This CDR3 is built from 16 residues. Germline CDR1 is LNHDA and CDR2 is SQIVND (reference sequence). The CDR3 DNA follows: TGTGCCAGTAGTATAGGGACTAGCCGGAACACCGGGGAGCTGTTTTTT. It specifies CASSIGTSRNTGELFF.

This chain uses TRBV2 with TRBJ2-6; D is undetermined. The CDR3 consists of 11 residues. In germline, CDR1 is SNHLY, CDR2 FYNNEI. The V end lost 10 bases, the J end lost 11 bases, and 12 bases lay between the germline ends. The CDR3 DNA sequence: TGTGCCACTCAGAATTCCCACGTCCTGACTTTC. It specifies CATQNSHVLTF.

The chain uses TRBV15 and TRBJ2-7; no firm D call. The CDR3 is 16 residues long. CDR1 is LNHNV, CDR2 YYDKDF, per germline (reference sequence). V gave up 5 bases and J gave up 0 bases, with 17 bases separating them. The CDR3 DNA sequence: TGTGCCACCAGCTTCGCGGATCCCACGAGCTCCTACGAGCAGTACTTC. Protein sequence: CATSFADPTSSYEQYF.

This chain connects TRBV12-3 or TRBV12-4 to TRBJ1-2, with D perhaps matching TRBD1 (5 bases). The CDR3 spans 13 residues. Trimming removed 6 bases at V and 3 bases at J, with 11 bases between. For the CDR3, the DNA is TGTGCCAGCAGCCAAGACAGCTACTATGGCTACACCTTC. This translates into CASSQDSYYGYTF.

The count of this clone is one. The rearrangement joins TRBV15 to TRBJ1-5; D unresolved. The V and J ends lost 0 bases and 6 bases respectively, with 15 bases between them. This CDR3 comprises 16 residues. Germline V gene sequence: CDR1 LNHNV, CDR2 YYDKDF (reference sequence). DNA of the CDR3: TGTGCCACCAGCAGAGATCTAGGAGGGTTAGTTCAGCCCCAGCATTTT. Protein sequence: CATSRDLGGLVQPQHF. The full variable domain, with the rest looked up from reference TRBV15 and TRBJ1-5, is DAMVIQNPRYQVTQFGKPVTLSCSQTLNHNVMYWYQQKSSQAPKLLFHYYDKDFNNEADTPDNFQSRRPNTSFCFLDIRSPGLGDTAMYLCATSRDLGGLVQPQHFGDGTRLSIL.

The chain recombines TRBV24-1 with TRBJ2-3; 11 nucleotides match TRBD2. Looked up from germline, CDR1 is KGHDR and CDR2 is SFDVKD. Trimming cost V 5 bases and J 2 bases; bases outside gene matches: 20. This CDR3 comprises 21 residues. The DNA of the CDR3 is TGTGCCACCAGTGTTGGTCCGGGACTAGCGGTTCAAGGGTCTGTCACAGATACGCAGTATTTT. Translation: CATSVGPGLAVQGSVTDTQYF.

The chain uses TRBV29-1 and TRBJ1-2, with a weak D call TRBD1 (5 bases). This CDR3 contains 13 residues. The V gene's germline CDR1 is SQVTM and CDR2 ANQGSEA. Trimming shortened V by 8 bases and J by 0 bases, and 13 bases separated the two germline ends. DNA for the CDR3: TGCAGCCTCGCTTTGGGGCCTAACTATGGCTACACCTTC. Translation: CSLALGPNYGYTF.

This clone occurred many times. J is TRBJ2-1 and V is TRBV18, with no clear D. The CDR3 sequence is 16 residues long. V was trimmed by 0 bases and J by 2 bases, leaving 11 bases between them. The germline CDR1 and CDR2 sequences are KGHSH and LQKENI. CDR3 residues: CASSPPVHTAYNEQFF. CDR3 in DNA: TGTGCCAGCTCACCACCGGTACATACAGCCTACAATGAGCAGTTCTTC.

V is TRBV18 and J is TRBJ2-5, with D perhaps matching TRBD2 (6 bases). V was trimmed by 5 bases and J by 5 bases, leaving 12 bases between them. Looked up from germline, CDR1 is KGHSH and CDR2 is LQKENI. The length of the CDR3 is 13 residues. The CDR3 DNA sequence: TGTGCCAGCTCAAAGGGACTGCGGGAGACCCAGTACTTC. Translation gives CASSKGLRETQYF.